This T cell receptor (beta chain) appears in the sequencing data of a study of T cells in Graves' hyperthyroidism and ophthalmopathy. The source material, RNA transcripts, was used to amplify TCR beta CDR3 regions. TCR CDR3 regions were first amplified by RT-PCR with HTBI primers. TCRdb itself ran the multiplex PCR reads through MiXCR, one entry per CDR3 protein. The sample includes hundreds of thousands of distinct CDR3 sequences, approximately 15% seen only once; the top ten take around 58%. The CDR3 runs 13 residues. Germline values: CDR1 MRHNA, CDR2 SNTAGT. Patients having uncontrolled infection, another autoimmune disease, pregnancy or lactation were not included. Every diagnosis used clinical symptoms, serum thyroxine and TRAb, thyroid ultrasound and orbital computed tomography. Concerning this clonotype: A clone one base away is much larger, so this may be a read error.

The genes are TRBV6-4 and TRBJ1-2, with a possible D match to TRBD1 (5 bases). The receptor was isolated from a woman in her sixties or seventies with Graves' ophthalmopathy. Material for sequencing was blood. CDR3 in amino acids: CATSYTTGYGYTF. In DNA, the CDR3 is TGTGCCACCAGTTACACTACAGGATATGGCTACACCTTC.